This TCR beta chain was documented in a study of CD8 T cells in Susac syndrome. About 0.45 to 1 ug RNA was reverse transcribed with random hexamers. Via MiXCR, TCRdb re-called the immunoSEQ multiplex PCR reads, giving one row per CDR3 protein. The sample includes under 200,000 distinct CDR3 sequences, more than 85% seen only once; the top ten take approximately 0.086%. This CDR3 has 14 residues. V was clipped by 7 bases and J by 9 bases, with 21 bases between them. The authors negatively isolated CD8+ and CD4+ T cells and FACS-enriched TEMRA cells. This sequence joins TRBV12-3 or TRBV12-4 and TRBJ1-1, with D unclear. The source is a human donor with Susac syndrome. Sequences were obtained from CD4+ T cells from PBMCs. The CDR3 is CASTSTGTPYQAFF. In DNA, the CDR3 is TGTGCCAGCACCTCGACGGGCACACCTTACCAAGCTTTCTTT.